The sequence of this TCR beta chain was determined in a study of sequential checkpoint blockade in melanoma. Whole-study context: Randomization was 1:1 between first-line nivolumab→ipilimumab and ipilimumab→nivolumab.

Assay: immunoSEQ multiplex PCR; the TCRdb copy retains only in-frame clones and omits some. The sample carries 18,000 or so clones, 55% to 75% recorded once. Indicated treatment: randomized to nivolumab then ipilimumab (arm A) or the reverse (arm B). None of the patients previously received DNA-damaging chemotherapy. This CDR3 region has 13 residues. In germline, CDR1 is MNHEY, CDR2 SMNVEV (reference sequence). V was cut by 0 bases and J by 6 bases, with 8 bases left in between. This sequence was found in a human donor with melanoma. Sequences were derived from CD8+ T cells sorted from blood (inferred from file names), sampled from a patient given nivolumab and ipilimumab in sequence. J is TRBJ1-2 and V is TRBV27; D is possibly TRBD1 (6 bases). CDR3: CASSLSRGDGYTF. CDR3 nucleotide sequence: TGTGCCAGCAGTTTATCCAGGGGTGATGGCTACACCTTC.